These 25 T cell receptor beta chains originate from one sample sequenced in a study of identifying expanded T cells in peripheral blood. The method was immunoSEQ multiplex PCR; TCRdb's version includes in-frame clones alone and lacks a portion of them. Here the sample spans some 90,000 clones, more than 75% being singletons. Material: blood. Receptors originate from a person between 18 and 75 years old in good health.

The V call is TRBV6-6, the J call TRBJ2-3; 7 bases align to TRBD2. J lost 4 bases, V lost 6 bases, and 10 bases had no gene match. Germline CDR1 is MNHNY and CDR2 is SVGAGI (reference sequence). The CDR3 runs 15 residues. The CDR3 loop reads CASSGTILWADTQYF. The CDR3 nucleotides read TGTGCCAGCAGCGGGACTATCCTCTGGGCAGATACGCAGTATTTT.

The gene calls are TRBV18 and TRBJ2-5; D not resolved. The V end was cut by 0 bases, the J end by 1 base, with 3 bases between. The CDR3 length is 13 residues. Germline V gene sequence: CDR1 KGHSH, CDR2 LQKENI. This CDR3 is CASSPPFQETQYF. CDR3 bases: TGTGCCAGCTCACCACCCTTCCAAGAGACCCAGTACTTC.

The J gene is TRBJ2-1, the V gene TRBV4-3, with 8 bases matching TRBD1. V shed 1 base, J shed 1 base, and the junction held 3 bases outside the gene matches. CDR3 length: 16 amino acids. The germline V gene has CDR1 LGHNA and CDR2 YSLEER. The CDR3 is CASSQGTGRSYNEQFF. The DNA of the CDR3 is TGCGCCAGCAGCCAAGGGACAGGGAGGTCCTACAATGAGCAGTTCTTC.

This clone appeared a single time. This rearrangement joins TRBV19 to TRBJ1-2; D is perhaps TRBD1 (6 bases). The CDR3 is made up of 12 amino acids. The germline V and J ends were trimmed by 6 bases and 2 bases, with 7 bases remaining between them. In germline, CDR1 is LNHDA, CDR2 SQIVND (reference sequence). The CDR3 sequence is CASSGQNYGYTF. The CDR3 DNA reads as TGTGCCAGTAGCGGACAGAACTATGGCTACACCTTC.

The chain couples TRBV9 to TRBJ2-3; 10 bases are a match to TRBD2. Per the germline V gene, CDR1 is SGDLS and CDR2 is YYNGEE. The CDR3 has 16 residues. With V trimmed by 3 bases and J by 4 bases, 8 bases remained unmatched. The CDR3 DNA is TGTGCCAGCAGCGGTTTAGCGGGGGGCCTTCCAGATACGCAGTATTTT. Protein: CASSGLAGGLPDTQYF.

The rearrangement links TRBV5-1 to TRBJ1-5, with 7 bases lining up with TRBD1. Germline V gives CDR1 SGHRS, CDR2 YFSETQ. V lost 0 bases to trimming and J lost 5 bases; unmatched junction nucleotides: 5. This CDR3 has 15 residues. CDR3 in amino acids: CASSLEGQSHQPQHF. The CDR3 DNA is TGCGCCAGCAGCTTGGAGGGACAGAGCCATCAGCCCCAGCATTTT.

This clone was seen a handful of times. The rearrangement joins TRBV4-1 to TRBJ2-3; 10 nucleotides align to TRBD2. V lost 4 bases and J lost 1; bases outside the gene matches: 14. The CDR3 sequence is 19 residues long. The germline V gene encodes CDR1 MGHRA and CDR2 YSYEKL. The CDR3 loop reads CASSLSVSGGSRGTDTQYF. CDR3 nucleotides: TGCGCCAGCAGCCTCTCGGTTAGCGGGGGGTCGAGGGGCACAGATACGCAGTATTTT.

V usage is TRBV4-1 and J usage is TRBJ2-3; TRBD1 matches at 10 bases. The CDR3 is made up of 14 amino acids. The junction had 6 bases not matched to a gene; V was cut back by 1 base and J by 11 bases. CDR1 is MGHRA, CDR2 YSYEKL, per germline. The CDR3 loop reads CASSQGQGARGQYF. In DNA form, the CDR3 reads TGCGCCAGCAGCCAAGGACAGGGGGCGCGGGGGCAGTATTTT.

In its sample, this clone was seen once. The chain combines TRBV19 with TRBJ2-1; 10 bases line up with TRBD1. CDR1 and CDR2 from the germline V gene are LNHDA and SQIVND (reference sequence). This CDR3 contains 15 residues. Trimming cost V 5 bases and J 8 bases; bases outside gene matches: 9. For the CDR3, the DNA is TGTGCCAGTAGTTTCCGACAGGGGGCGTTTTATGAGCAGTTCTTC. This translates into CASSFRQGAFYEQFF.

The chain recombines TRBV27 with TRBJ1-2; D unclear. V was trimmed by 4 bases and J by 4 bases, leaving 7 bases between them. CDR3 length equals 12 residues. Per germline, CDR1 MNHEY and CDR2 SMNVEV (reference sequence). In DNA form, the CDR3 reads TGTGCCAGCAGTTCCACCCCCTATGGCTACACCTTC. It translates to CASSSTPYGYTF.

The V and J genes are TRBV19 and TRBJ1-2; D not resolved. The CDR3 has 13 residues. V shed 7 bases and J shed 0 bases, with 9 bases lying between them. Germline assignment: CDR1 LNHDA and CDR2 SQIVND (reference sequence). CDR3: CASNRRSNYGYTF. Here the CDR3 DNA reads TGTGCCAGTAATCGGCGCTCTAACTATGGCTACACCTTC.

The chain links TRBV28 to TRBJ1-2; 8 nucleotides line up with TRBD1. The V gene end was trimmed by 1 base and the J gene end by 5 bases; junction bases not matched to a gene: 6. The CDR3 has 15 amino acids. Germline V gene lookup returns CDR1 MDHEN and CDR2 SYDVKM. The CDR3 DNA is TGTGCCAGCAGTTTATCGGACAGGGTTTTTTATGGCTACACCTTC. It yields the protein CASSLSDRVFYGYTF.

The genes are TRBV11-2 and TRBJ1-1; D not certain. The CDR3 has 14 amino acids. V was cut by 3 bases and J by 8 bases, with 16 bases left in between. The germline CDR1 and CDR2 sequences are SGHAT and FQNNGV. The chain's CDR3 is CASSFSTRRAEAFF. CDR3 sequence (DNA): TGTGCCAGCAGCTTTTCGACAAGGAGGGCAGAAGCTTTCTTT.

This clone was recorded once. The chain uses TRBV4-2 and TRBJ2-7; D uncertain. The CDR3 covers 13 residues. CDR1 and CDR2 (germline): LGHNA, YNFKEQ. Trimming took off 0 bases at V and 2 bases at J, with 5 bases between the two ends. As DNA, the CDR3 is TGTGCCAGCAGCCAAGACGGAACCTACGAGCAGTACTTC. Residues: CASSQDGTYEQYF.

CDR3 DNA sequence: TGTGCCTGGCAGGCATGGTCTGAAGCTTTCTTT. Residues: CAWQAWSEAFF. This chain links TRBV30 with TRBJ1-1; D ambiguous. V was trimmed by 5 bases and J by 6 bases, leaving 10 bases between them. Germline V gene data show CDR1 as GTSNPN and CDR2 as SVGIG (reference sequence). This CDR3 has 11 residues.

This clone was seen just once. This sequence joins TRBV7-2 and TRBJ2-3; the D is unclear. Germline lookup yields CDR1 SGHTA and CDR2 FQGNSA. V lost 0 bases to trimming and J lost 4 bases, with 8 bases between them. The CDR3 is 14 amino acids. The chain's CDR3 is CASSLATGADTQYF. The DNA for the CDR3 is TGTGCCAGCAGCTTAGCGACTGGGGCAGATACGCAGTATTTT.

CDR3 coding DNA: TGCAGCGTTGAGGAGGACAGGAACAATGAGCAGTTCTTC. Amino acids: CSVEEDRNNEQFF. This chain connects TRBV29-1 to TRBJ2-1, with 7 bases aligning to TRBD1. There are 13 residues in the CDR3. CDR1 and CDR2 (germline): SQVTM, ANQGSEA. With 3 bases clipped from V and 5 bases from J, the junction kept 4 bases outside the gene matches.

CDR3 sequence: CASLLQGQFYEQYF. DNA for the CDR3: TGTGCCAGCCTACTTCAGGGACAGTTTTACGAGCAGTACTTC. The chain carries TRBV2 and TRBJ2-7; 7 nucleotides line up with TRBD1. The germline CDR1 and CDR2 sequences are SNHLY and FYNNEI. The length of the CDR3 is 14 residues. The trim removed 8 bases at V and 4 bases at J, leaving 11 bases unmatched.

The J gene is TRBJ2-3, the V gene TRBV5-4; 9 bases map to TRBD2. Per germline, CDR1 SGHNT and CDR2 YYREEE (reference sequence). V dropped 0 bases and J dropped 3; count of bases not matched to a gene: 5. The CDR3 is made up of 16 amino acids. The CDR3 here is CASSLVSGGSTDTQYF. The CDR3 region has the DNA TGTGCCAGCAGCTTGGTTAGCGGGGGATCTACAGATACGCAGTATTTT.

V and J are TRBV11-2 and TRBJ2-3; perhaps TRBD2 as D (6 bases). The CDR3 has 15 amino acids. V lost 1 base, J lost 7 bases, and 15 bases lay in between. Germline loops: CDR1 SGHAT, CDR2 FQNNGV. CDR3 amino acids: CASSLVPAGKNTQYF. The CDR3 DNA reads as TGTGCCAGCAGCTTAGTACCTGCGGGGAAAAATACGCAGTATTTT.

This sequence joins TRBV6-1 and TRBJ2-1; D uncertain. Per germline, CDR1 MNHNS and CDR2 SASEGT. The CDR3 has 15 amino acids. V dropped 5 bases and J dropped 4 bases, with 15 bases sitting between them. CDR3 protein: CASSPQVWGYNEQFF. CDR3 coding DNA: TGTGCCAGCAGTCCCCAGGTTTGGGGATACAATGAGCAGTTCTTC.

This clone was picked up a small number of times. This chain uses TRBV7-2 with TRBJ1-1; tentative D call: TRBD1 (5 bases). The CDR3 is 17 residues long. V lost 5 bases, J lost 1 base, and 20 bases lay in between. The germline V gene has CDR1 SGHTA and CDR2 FQGNSA. CDR3 sequence reads: CASSQRRPQGGNTEAFF. CDR3 nucleotide sequence: TGTGCCAGCAGCCAGAGACGTCCTCAGGGAGGGAACACTGAAGCTTTCTTT.

This chain connects TRBV15 to TRBJ1-4; D is unresolved. The germline V and J ends were trimmed by 0 bases and 7 bases, with 9 bases remaining between them. The CDR3 consists of 14 residues. Germline V CDR1 and CDR2: LNHNV, YYDKDF (reference sequence). This chain's CDR3 is CATSRDLAGEKLFF. The DNA of the CDR3 is TGTGCCACCAGCAGAGATTTAGCCGGTGAAAAACTGTTTTTT.

The chain combines TRBV28 with TRBJ1-4; D is possibly TRBD1 (6 bases). CDR3 length: 12 amino acids. Trimming left V 5 bases short and J 8 bases short, with 9 bases between. In germline, CDR1 is MDHEN, CDR2 SYDVKM. The CDR3, as DNA: TGTGCCAGCAGTGGAGGGGGAGAAAAACTGTTTTTT. This translates into CASSGGGEKLFF.

This sequence joins TRBV5-1 and TRBJ2-7, with 10 bases matching TRBD1. In germline, CDR1 is SGHRS, CDR2 YFSETQ. Germline trimming cut 6 bases from V and 5 bases from J; bases unmatched to any gene: 5. The CDR3 runs to 13 residues. CDR3 nucleotide sequence: TGCGCCAGCATGGGACAGGGGATCCACGAGCAGTACTTC. Translation gives CASMGQGIHEQYF.